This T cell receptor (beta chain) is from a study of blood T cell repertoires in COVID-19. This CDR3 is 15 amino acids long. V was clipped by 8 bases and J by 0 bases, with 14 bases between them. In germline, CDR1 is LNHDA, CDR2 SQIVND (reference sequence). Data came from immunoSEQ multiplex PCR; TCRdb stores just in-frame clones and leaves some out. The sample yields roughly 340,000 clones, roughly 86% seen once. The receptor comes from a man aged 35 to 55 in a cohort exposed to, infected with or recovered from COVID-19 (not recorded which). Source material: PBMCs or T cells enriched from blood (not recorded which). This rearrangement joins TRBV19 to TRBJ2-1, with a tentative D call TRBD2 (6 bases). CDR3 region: CASHSGGSSYNEQFF. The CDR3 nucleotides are TGTGCCAGTCACTCCGGGGGTTCCTCCTACAATGAGCAGTTCTTC. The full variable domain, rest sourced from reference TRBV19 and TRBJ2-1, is DGGITQSPKYLFRKEGQNVTLSCEQNLNHDAMYWYRQDPGQGLRLIYYSQIVNDFQKGDIAEGYSVSREKKESFPLTVTSAQKNPTAFYLCASHSGGSSYNEQFFGPGTRLTVL.